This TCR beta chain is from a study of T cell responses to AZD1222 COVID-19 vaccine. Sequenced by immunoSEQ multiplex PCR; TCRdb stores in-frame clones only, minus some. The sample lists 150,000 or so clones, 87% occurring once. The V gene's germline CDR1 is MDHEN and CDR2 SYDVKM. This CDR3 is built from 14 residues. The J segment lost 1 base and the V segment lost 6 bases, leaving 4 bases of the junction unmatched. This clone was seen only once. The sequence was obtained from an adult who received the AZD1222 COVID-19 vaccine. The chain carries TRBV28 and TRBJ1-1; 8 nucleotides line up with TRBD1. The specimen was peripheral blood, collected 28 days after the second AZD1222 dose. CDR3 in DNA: TGTGCCAGCAGGACAGGGGTTGGGAACACTGAAGCTTTCTTT. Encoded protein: CASRTGVGNTEAFF.